This is a list of T cell receptor beta chains from one sample in a study of T-cell memory formation after mild COVID-19. A single record per CDR3 protein comes from TCRdb applying MiXCR to the 5' RACE reads. Of approximately 210,000 distinct CDR3 sequences in the sample, 15% to 20% were seen once. Input material: PBMCs or a T cell subset sorted from them (not recorded which). The source of these receptors is an adult woman who had mild COVID-19 (a few samples of this study predate the infection). Cell type and time point are not known. CDR3s include the opening cysteine and the closing phenylalanine or tryptophan. The D gene is left open where the match is weak. Not all rows give a size; the values are once, few, many and, for expanded clones, a class.

- TRBJ2-7 TRBV7-2 - CASSLGAGLSYEQYF TGTGCCAGCAGCTTAGGGGCAGGCCTCTCCTACGAGCAGTACTTC
few TRBJ2-2 TRBV7-9 TRBD1 CASSPGTGAGELFF TGTGCCAGCAGCCCCGGGACAGGAGCCGGGGAGCTGTTTTTT
few TRBJ2-1 TRBV7-4 - CASSLEGTIYNEQFF TGTGCCAGCAGCTTAGAGGGGACCATATACAATGAGCAGTTCTTC
few TRBJ2-3 TRBV5-1 - CASSHIRGAREDTQYF TGCGCCAGCAGCCACATTAGGGGGGCGCGCGAAGATACGCAGTATTTT
- TRBJ2-1 TRBV3-1 TRBD2 CASSQPRSGIAYNEQFF TGTGCCAGCAGCCAGCCGAGAAGCGGGATTGCGTACAATGAGCAGTTCTTC
few TRBJ2-2 TRBV6-5 - CATRRRTGELFF TGTGCCACCCGGAGGCGGACCGGGGAGCTGTTTTTT
few TRBJ1-5 TRBV18 - CASSPGRGGNQPQHF TGTGCCAGCTCACCGGGAAGGGGAGGCAATCAGCCCCAGCATTTT
few TRBJ2-1 TRBV12-3/TRBV12-4 TRBD1 CASRWTGESEQFF TGTGCCAGCAGATGGACAGGGGAGTCGGAGCAGTTCTTC
many TRBJ1-1 TRBV20-1 - CSALQGFLAEAFF TGCAGTGCTCTCCAAGGGTTCCTCGCTGAAGCTTTCTTT
many TRBJ2-2 TRBV24-1 - CATSDLRGTGELFF TGTGCCACCAGTGACCTCAGGGGTACCGGGGAGCTGTTTTTT
few TRBJ2-3 TRBV30 - CAWSVRYTQYF TGTGCCTGGAGTGTACGGTATACGCAGTATTTT
few TRBJ2-7 TRBV3-1 TRBD2 CASSQGGTSGGGSYEQYF TGTGCCAGCAGCCAAGGAGGGACTAGCGGGGGTGGCTCCTACGAGCAGTACTTC
- TRBJ1-2 TRBV7-9 - CASLRISPSGGYTF TGTGCCTCCCTACGTATTTCCCCCTCTGGTGGCTACACCTTC
- TRBJ1-2 TRBV4-3 - CASSQDWPEWGYTF TGCGCCAGCAGCCAAGATTGGCCCGAATGGGGCTACACCTTC
- TRBJ2-7 TRBV5-8 - CASSFPDSPGSYEQYF TGTGCCAGCAGCTTTCCCGACAGCCCCGGGTCCTACGAGCAGTACTTC
- TRBJ2-4 TRBV4-3 - CASSPGGVAKNIQYF TGCGCCAGCTCCCCCGGGGGCGTAGCCAAAAACATTCAGTACTTC
- TRBJ2-3 TRBV19 - CASSITDRDTQYF TGTGCCAGTAGTATAACGGATCGAGATACGCAGTATTTT
- TRBJ1-5 TRBV12-3/TRBV12-4 - CASSRYRDISNQPQHF TGTGCCAGCAGTCGTTACCGGGACATTAGCAATCAGCCCCAGCATTTT
few TRBJ1-1 TRBV25-1 - CASSEYWRGSATEAFF TGTGCCAGCAGTGAATATTGGAGGGGCTCGGCCACTGAAGCTTTCTTT
few TRBJ2-1 TRBV12-3/TRBV12-4 - CASSPYWGDSSNEQFF TGTGCCAGCAGTCCTTATTGGGGGGACAGTTCGAATGAGCAGTTCTTC
- TRBJ1-2 TRBV5-5 - CASSIRVGDGYTF TGTGCCAGCAGCATTAGGGTAGGCGATGGCTACACCTTC
- TRBJ2-5 TRBV11-1 TRBD2 CASSSLASGGPTYQETQYF TGTGCCAGCAGCTCACTAGCTAGCGGGGGGCCGACGTACCAAGAGACCCAGTACTTC
- TRBJ1-2 TRBV7-2 TRBD1 CASSPRTGEYGYTF TGTGCCAGCAGCCCCCGGACAGGTGAATATGGCTACACCTTC